Given below is one TCR beta chain in context. Germline values: CDR1 MNHEY, CDR2 SMNVEV (reference sequence). The CDR3 runs to 15 residues. Trimming pared 8 bases from V and 3 bases from J, leaving 18 bases between. The data stem from a study of blood T cell repertoires in COVID-19. For the study at large: Donors in the United States, Italy and Spain gave samples during acute or convalescent COVID-19. The cDNA or gDNA used as material had been derived from T cells, B-cell-depleted T cells, or PBMCs.

As originally analysed: Scientists estimated how many nucleated cells there were by amplifying reference gene primers. Sequencing was performed with immunoSEQ multiplex PCR; in TCRdb, only in-frame clones are kept and a portion is missing. For V, J and clone size, that table is used; D and trimming come from the DNA. The data hold roughly 74,000 clones, with about 90% observed a single time. The sequence derives from a woman aged 80 or older with active or convalescent COVID-19. The genes are TRBV27 and TRBJ2-3; no reliable D call. Sample: peripheral blood. The CDR3 coding sequence is TGTGCCAGCGGCTCCAAGCCAGGTGGGACAGATACGCAGTATTTT. This translates into CASGSKPGGTDTQYF.